These 19 T cell receptor beta chains originate from one sample sequenced in a study of T cell repertoires in cytomegalovirus infection. TCRdb processed the reads anew with MiXCR; each CDR3 protein has one entry. The profile shows over 120,000 distinct CDR3 sequences, 32% of them singletons. What these receptors recognize is not known. The input for sequencing was CD8+ T cells from cultured PBMCs, taken from culture after CMV antigen stimulation. All receptors derive from a human donor in good health (CMV status not recorded). Some clones in this sample may be carry-over from other donors' samples.

The gene calls are TRBV20-1 and TRBJ2-1; tentatively, D is TRBD2 (7 bases). Germline assignment: CDR1 DFQATT and CDR2 SNEGSKA (reference sequence). The CDR3 is 15 amino acids. The ends were cut back, 3 bases at V and 7 bases at J, with 19 bases in the middle. CDR3 region: CSARSAGALWNEQFF. The DNA for the CDR3 is TGCAGTGCTAGGTCGGCGGGGGCCCTTTGGAATGAGCAGTTCTTC.

The sample holds many counts of this clonotype. V is TRBV4-1 and J is TRBJ1-1, with no clear D. V gave up 4 bases and J gave up 3 bases, with 12 bases separating them. The CDR3 covers 14 residues. Germline CDR1 and CDR2: MGHRA and YSYEKL. The CDR3 sequence is CASSRMGWDTEAFF. The CDR3 nucleotides read TGCGCCAGCAGCCGGATGGGCTGGGACACTGAAGCTTTCTTT.

The J gene is TRBJ1-1, the V gene TRBV19; 7 bases are a match to TRBD1. V lost 7 bases, J lost 0 bases, and 11 bases stayed unmatched. CDR3 size: 16 residues. Germline CDR1 and CDR2: LNHDA and SQIVND (reference sequence). The CDR3 here is CASNRRATGLNTEAFF. The CDR3 coding sequence is TGTGCCAGTAATCGGAGGGCGACAGGGCTGAACACTGAAGCTTTCTTT.

This clonotype was found a few times. The chain joins TRBV6-1 to TRBJ2-1; D is unclear. The CDR3 runs to 12 residues. With 3 bases removed from V and 4 bases from J, the gap between germline ends came to 4 bases. Germline V gives CDR1 MNHNS, CDR2 SASEGT. DNA for the CDR3: TGTGCCAGCAGTGAGGGGTACAATGAGCAGTTCTTC. Its translation: CASSEGYNEQFF.

The chain has TRBV27 and TRBJ1-5, with no clear D. Trimming pared 4 bases from V and 4 bases from J, leaving 11 bases between. CDR1 is MNHEY, CDR2 SMNVEV, per germline (reference sequence). CDR3 length: 14 amino acids. The CDR3, as DNA: TGTGCCAGCAGTTCCGGCGCCTCTAATCAGCCCCAGCATTTT. Its translation is CASSSGASNQPQHF.

This clonotype was recorded a few times. This sequence joins TRBV19 and TRBJ2-7; no clear D. Per the germline V gene, CDR1 is LNHDA and CDR2 is SQIVND (reference sequence). This CDR3 spans 14 amino acids. Trimming pared 3 bases from V and 3 bases from J, leaving 12 bases between. CDR3 sequence: CASSISWSDYEQYF. CDR3 bases: TGTGCCAGTAGTATCAGCTGGTCTGACTACGAGCAGTACTTC. The variable domain in full, with the rest retrieved from reference TRBV19 and TRBJ2-7, is DGGITQSPKYLFRKEGQNVTLSCEQNLNHDAMYWYRQDPGQGLRLIYYSQIVNDFQKGDIAEGYSVSREKKESFPLTVTSAQKNPTAFYLCASSISWSDYEQYFGPGTRLTVT.

The chain carries TRBV3-1 and TRBJ2-5, with 11 bases that match TRBD2. The V and J ends lost 3 bases and 5 bases, in that order; junction bases with no gene match: 11. The CDR3 spans 17 residues. CDR1 and CDR2 from the germline V gene are LGHDT and YNNKEL (reference sequence). The CDR3 nucleotides read TGTGCCAGCAGCCACGGACTAGCGGGTGCAGGGTTGGAGACCCAGTACTTC. Translated: CASSHGLAGAGLETQYF.

The gene calls are TRBV7-6 and TRBJ2-1; possible D gene TRBD2, 5 bases. This CDR3 is 15 amino acids long. V shed 0 bases and J shed 6 bases, with 12 bases lying between them. CDR1 and CDR2 from the germline V gene are SGHVS and FNYEAQ. DNA for the CDR3: TGTGCCAGCAGCTTAGCCCCCAGCGAGGGCAATGAGCAGTTCTTC. Protein sequence: CASSLAPSEGNEQFF.

The gene calls are TRBV7-9 and TRBJ2-7; D remains unclear. The CDR3 sequence is 14 residues long. V was shortened by 1 base and J by 0 bases, with 7 bases between the two germline ends. Germline V gene sequence: CDR1 SEHNR, CDR2 FQNEAQ (reference sequence). Here the CDR3 reads CASSLEGISYEQYF. The CDR3 DNA follows: TGTGCCAGCAGCTTAGAAGGGATCTCCTACGAGCAGTACTTC.

V usage is TRBV7-8 and J usage is TRBJ2-7, with 8 positions matching TRBD1. The CDR3 consists of 16 residues. The trim removed 2 bases at V and 2 bases at J, leaving 8 bases unmatched. CDR1 is SGHVS, CDR2 FQNEAQ, per germline. CDR3: CASSLPWTGSPYEQYF. CDR3 coding DNA: TGTGCCAGCAGCTTACCCTGGACAGGGAGCCCCTACGAGCAGTACTTC.

The sample holds a few counts of this clonotype. The chain employs TRBV6-6 and TRBJ2-7; TRBD2 agrees at 8 bases. Germline V CDR1 and CDR2: MNHNY, SVGAGI (reference sequence). CDR3 length: 19 residues. The V and J ends lost 0 bases and 0 bases, in that order; junction bases with no gene match: 13. The CDR3 DNA sequence: TGTGCCAGCAGTTACTCTTCCAGCGGGGGCCCTTTCCTCTCCTACGAGCAGTACTTC. Its translation: CASSYSSSGGPFLSYEQYF.

This chain connects TRBV2 to TRBJ2-1; 10 bases are a match to TRBD2. The CDR3 has 17 residues. Germline CDR1 reads SNHLY; CDR2 reads FYNNEI. With 2 bases clipped from V and 0 bases from J, the junction kept 4 bases outside the gene matches. The CDR3 loop reads CASSEPQRGGSYNEQFF. Written as DNA, the CDR3 is TGTGCCAGCAGTGAACCCCAGCGGGGGGGCTCCTACAATGAGCAGTTCTTC.

V and J are TRBV28 and TRBJ2-7; possibly TRBD2 for D (5 bases). In germline, CDR1 is MDHEN, CDR2 SYDVKM. The CDR3 extends over 17 amino acids. Deletions cut 4 bases from V and 3 bases from J, with 22 bases between. CDR3 in DNA: TGTGCCAGCAGTTCCCTTCCAGCAGGAGGTTATGGCTACGAGCAGTACTTC. Translating gives CASSSLPAGGYGYEQYF.

J is TRBJ1-2 and V is TRBV28; no definite D call. Germline CDR1 and CDR2: MDHEN and SYDVKM. The CDR3 spans 11 residues. V lost 3 bases to trimming and J lost 10 bases, with 9 bases between them. In nucleotides, the CDR3 is TGTGCCAGCAGTTTTTATGGTGACTACACCTTC. Translation: CASSFYGDYTF.

This clonotype has a handful of counts. The gene calls are TRBV12-3 or TRBV12-4 and TRBJ2-5, with D possibly being TRBD2 (6 bases). This CDR3 spans 16 amino acids. V was pared by 3 bases and J by 0 bases, with 14 bases between. CDR3 sequence (DNA): TGTGCCAGCAGTTTTTCGGCTAGCGCGTACCAAGAGACCCAGTACTTC. It yields the protein CASSFSASAYQETQYF.

This clonotype was seen a handful of times. V is TRBV12-3 or TRBV12-4 and J is TRBJ1-6; possibly TRBD1 for D (5 bases). This CDR3 is 19 amino acids long. V gave up 3 bases and J gave up 0 bases, with 18 bases separating them. CDR3 DNA: TGTGCCAGCAGTTTCCGGGTTTTTGAGGGGAGCTCCTATAATTCACCCCTCCACTTT. Encoded protein: CASSFRVFEGSSYNSPLHF.

A single count supports this clonotype. The V and J genes are TRBV7-9 and TRBJ1-3, with a tentative D call TRBD1 (6 bases). Germline loops: CDR1 SEHNR, CDR2 FQNEAQ (reference sequence). Trimming shortened V by 1 base and J by 3 bases, and 16 bases separated the two germline ends. CDR3 length: 17 residues. CDR3 coding DNA: TGTGCCAGCAGCTTAGTTTCAGGGGCGACTAATGGAAACACCATATATTTT. Translating gives CASSLVSGATNGNTIYF.

This clonotype showed up many times. The chain is built from TRBV5-1 and TRBJ2-2; D is ambiguous. The CDR3 length is 14 residues. The V end was cut by 0 bases, the J end by 5 bases, with 8 bases between. The germline CDR1 and CDR2 sequences are SGHRS and YFSETQ. CDR3 protein: CASSLEGTTGELFF. The CDR3 DNA reads as TGCGCCAGCAGCTTGGAGGGTACAACCGGGGAGCTGTTTTTT.

This chain joins TRBV4-1 and TRBJ2-2; 9 bases are a match to TRBD1. V trimming: 4 bases; J trimming: 7 bases; junction bases outside the gene matches: 10. Germline-derived CDR1 and CDR2 are MGHRA and YSYEKL. The CDR3 sequence is 16 residues long. CDR3 bases: TGCGCCAGCAGCCCACAGGGGGCTGAAGGGATCGGGGAGCTGTTTTTT. It encodes CASSPQGAEGIGELFF.